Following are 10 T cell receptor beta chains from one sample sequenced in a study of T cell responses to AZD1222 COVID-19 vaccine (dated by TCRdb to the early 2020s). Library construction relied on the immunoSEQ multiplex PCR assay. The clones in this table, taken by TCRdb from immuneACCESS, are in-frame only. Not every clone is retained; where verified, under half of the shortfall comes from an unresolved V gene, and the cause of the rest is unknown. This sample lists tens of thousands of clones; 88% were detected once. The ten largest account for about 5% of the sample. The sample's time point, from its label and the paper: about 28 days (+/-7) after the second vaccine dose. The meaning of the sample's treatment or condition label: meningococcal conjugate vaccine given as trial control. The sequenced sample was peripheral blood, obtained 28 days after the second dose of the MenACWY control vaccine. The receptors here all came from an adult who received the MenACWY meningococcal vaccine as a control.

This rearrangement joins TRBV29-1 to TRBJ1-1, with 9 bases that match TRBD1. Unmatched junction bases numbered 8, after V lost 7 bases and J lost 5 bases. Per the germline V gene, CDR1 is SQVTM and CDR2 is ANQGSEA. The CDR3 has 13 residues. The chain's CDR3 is CSAATGGETEAFF. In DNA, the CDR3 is TGCAGCGCCGCAACAGGGGGCGAGACTGAAGCTTTCTTT.

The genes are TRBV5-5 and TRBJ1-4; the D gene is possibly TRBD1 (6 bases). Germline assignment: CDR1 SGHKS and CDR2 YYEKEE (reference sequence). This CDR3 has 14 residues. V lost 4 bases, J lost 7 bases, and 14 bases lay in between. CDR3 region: CASSAGVGGEKLFF. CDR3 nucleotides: TGTGCCAGCAGCGCAGGGGTAGGGGGTGAAAAACTGTTTTTT.

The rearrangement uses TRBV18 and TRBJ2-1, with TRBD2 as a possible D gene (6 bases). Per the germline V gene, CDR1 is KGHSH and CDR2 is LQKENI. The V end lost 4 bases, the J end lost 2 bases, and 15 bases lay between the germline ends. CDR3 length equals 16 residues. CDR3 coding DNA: TGTGCCAGCTCACAAGGAACGGGGGTGCCCTACAATGAGCAGTTCTTC. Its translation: CASSQGTGVPYNEQFF.

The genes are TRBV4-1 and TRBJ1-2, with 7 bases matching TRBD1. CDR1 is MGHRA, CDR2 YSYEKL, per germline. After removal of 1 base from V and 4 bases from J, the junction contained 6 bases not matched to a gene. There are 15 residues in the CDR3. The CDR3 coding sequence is TGCGCCAGCAGCCAAGGACAGGGCCTGTCCTATGGCTACACCTTC. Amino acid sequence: CASSQGQGLSYGYTF.

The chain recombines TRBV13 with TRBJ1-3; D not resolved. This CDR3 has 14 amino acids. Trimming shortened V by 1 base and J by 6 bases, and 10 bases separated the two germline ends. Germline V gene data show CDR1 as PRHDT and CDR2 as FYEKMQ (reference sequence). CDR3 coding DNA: TGTGCCAGCAGCTTAGTGCGGGTGGCAAACACCATATATTTT. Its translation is CASSLVRVANTIYF.

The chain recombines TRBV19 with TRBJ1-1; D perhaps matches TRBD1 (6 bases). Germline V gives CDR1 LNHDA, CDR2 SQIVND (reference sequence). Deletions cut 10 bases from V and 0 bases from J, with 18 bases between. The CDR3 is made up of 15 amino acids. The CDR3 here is CATRGGSSMNTEAFF. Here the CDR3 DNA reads TGTGCCACCCGAGGGGGATCTAGTATGAACACTGAAGCTTTCTTT.

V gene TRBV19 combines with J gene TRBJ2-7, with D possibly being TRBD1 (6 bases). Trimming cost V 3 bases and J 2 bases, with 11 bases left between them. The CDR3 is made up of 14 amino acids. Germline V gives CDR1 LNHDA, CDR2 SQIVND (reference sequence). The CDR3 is CASSIMTGPYEQYF. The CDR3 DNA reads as TGTGCCAGTAGTATTATGACAGGTCCCTACGAGCAGTACTTC.

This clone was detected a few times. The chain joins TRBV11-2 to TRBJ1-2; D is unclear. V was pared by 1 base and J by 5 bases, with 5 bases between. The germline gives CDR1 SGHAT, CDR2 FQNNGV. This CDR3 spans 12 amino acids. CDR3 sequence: CASSLGGYGYTF. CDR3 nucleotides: TGTGCCAGCAGCTTAGGGGGTTATGGCTACACCTTC.

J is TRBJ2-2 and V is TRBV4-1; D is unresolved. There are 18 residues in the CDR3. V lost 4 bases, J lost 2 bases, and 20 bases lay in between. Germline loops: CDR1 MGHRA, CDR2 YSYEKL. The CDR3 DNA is TGCGCCAGCAGCCCCTTTATGTTTCCGGCAAAAAACACCGGGGAGCTGTTTTTT. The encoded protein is CASSPFMFPAKNTGELFF.

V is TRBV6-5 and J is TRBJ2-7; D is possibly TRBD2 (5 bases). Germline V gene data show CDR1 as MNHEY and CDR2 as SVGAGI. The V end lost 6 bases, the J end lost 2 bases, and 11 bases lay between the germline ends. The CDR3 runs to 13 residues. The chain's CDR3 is CASRDWVPYEQYF. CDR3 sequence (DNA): TGTGCCAGCAGGGACTGGGTGCCCTACGAGCAGTACTTC.